This TCR beta chain was sequenced during a study of long-term antiretroviral therapy in people with HIV (dated by TCRdb to between 2021 and 2023). Notes on the research overall: Collection of the earliest samples took place about a decade ahead of the 2015 WHO recommendation for immediate ART, at a time when ART was typically delayed until CD4 counts fell. Test extractions of a monoclonal T-cell line alongside 30 or so polyclonal samples showed no cross-contamination during QIAcube processing. From over 25 adults with confirmed HIV infection, the cohort provided approximately 210 cryopreserved PBMC samples, gathered serially across a mean of about six years (range 1-12). About 35% of the 30 participants with HIV were female. This retrospective serial study examined whether starting ART and sustained HIV suppression were associated with changes in the composition and diversity of the TRB repertoire in peripheral blood.

As regards this clone: The antigen it recognizes is unknown. There are no base qualities to consult, and no much larger clone falls within one base.

Participants were included only if at least one PBMC sample before ART initiation and at least two post-ART samples were available. Treatment was received in the United States of America by all participants with HIV. Before DNA extraction, cryopreserved samples of roughly 0.95-10 million PBMC were thawed and washed. At the time of the earliest PBMC sample, participants with HIV were aged between about 23 and 54 years. Each participant contributed PBMC samples from 1-4 timepoints before ART initiation and 2-8 timepoints after ART initiation, with a median of 7 samples. For every participant, serial HIV viral load, CD4+ T-cell count, ART history and demographic data were obtained. Genomic DNA was extracted from unsorted PBMC with a Qiagen kit on a QIAcube, with processing performed in batches of 12 samples. The CDR3 has 14 amino acids, counting the end cysteine and phenylalanine. The sequence is cut down to CDR3 DNA, 42 bases in frame from base 1. V loses 0 bases of germline sequence and J loses 5 bases, and the interval between the two ends is 12 bases. CDR1 SGDLS and CDR2 YYNGEE were looked up in the germline V gene.

The immunoSEQ hsTCRB v3.0 assay was used at survey level resolution for TRB variable region sequencing. The target sequencing depth for TRB was about 40,000-50,000 T-cell genomes per sample. Pooled TRB libraries were sequenced on an Illumina MiSeq with a v3 150-cycle kit. The paper's processing steps were these. Repertoire analysis was run in R within a reproducible Nextflow workflow that covered QC, data transformation and analysis. LymphoSeq2, an R package for exploring AIRR-Seq data, was used to implement custom analyses. A handful of samples that yielded fewer than 5000 total TRB sequences were excluded, so that about 200 HIV repertoires were analyzed. Among the 190 or so HIV repertoires that were kept, approximately 61 were collected before ART initiation and some 130 were collected after ART initiation. Each repertoire was downsampled to 5000 TRB nucleotide sequences, and summary statistics were averaged across 100 downsampling iterations. TRB sequences were retained for analysis only if CDR3 regions of at least seven amino acids were present. Two measures captured diversity: a Shannon entropy-derived clonality score and the Gini coefficient. Repertoire networks linked the top 5000 CDR3 amino acid sequences whenever two sequences differed by an edit distance of one. GLIPH2 predicted antigen specificity groups and MHC restriction for TRB CDR3 amino acid sequences. To flag known CMV, EBV, HIV or tissue antigen associations, CDR3 amino acid sequences were matched against VDJdb and McPAS-TCR. Pre-ART, post-ART and control groups were compared with Wilcoxon signed-rank tests and Holm-Bonferroni correction. TCRdb stores this immuneACCESS table with in-frame sequences only. Part of the clones is absent; in the studies checked, under half of the shortfall reflects unresolved V genes, and no reason is known for the rest. V and J calls plus clone size are reproduced from that table; the DNA served to infer D and trimming. This sample comprises 20,000 to 30,000 clones, about 86% of them detected only once. Around 4.8% of the sample belongs to the ten largest clones.

Overall study outcomes, separate from this receptor: No data were available on ART adherence, viral resistance or therapy changes, limiting inferences about post-ART repertoire changes. Starting ART was linked to a significant rise in TRB diversity, yet even after long-term ART the diversity remained significantly lower than in transplant donor controls. Expanded TRB clones identified before ART initiation dominated the repertoire at all time points, although this dominance fluctuated and declined in many PLHIV after ART. Because PBMC availability was limited, only the TCR beta chain was sequenced, with no alpha chain pairing. The samples were dated from about 2003 to 2018, and the ART regimens that were used may be less effective than current ART regimens. Narrower CDR3 length ranges were observed in HIV repertoires than in controls, and an antigen-experienced repertoire with only a slight naive shift after ART was suggested by the network structure. Because pre-ART samples had limited cell numbers, unsorted PBMC were profiled rather than sorted CD4+ and CD8+ T cells.

The sample consisted of unsorted PBMCs, taken about 2.6 years after starting antiretroviral therapy. The chain employs TRBV9 and TRBJ2-7; TRBD1 is a possible D gene, resting on 7 matching bases. The TCR sequence derives from a man aged 35 to 55 with HIV. DNA sequence: TGTGCCAGCAGCGTAGCGGACAGGACTAACGAGCAGTACTTC. Protein translation: CASSVADRTNEQYF. Here the CDR3 is joined to the reference TRBV9 and TRBJ2-7 genes, and the full variable domain is: DSGVTQTPKHLITATGQRVTLRCSPRSGDLSVYWYQQSLDQGLQFLIQYYNGEERAKGNILERFSAQQFPDLHSELNLSSLELGDSALYFCASSVADRTNEQYFGPGTRLTVT.